The sequence of this TCR beta chain was determined in a study of blood T cell repertoires in COVID-19 (dated by TCRdb to 2018 to 2020). At the level of the whole study: The collaborator samples originated in the United States, Italy and Spain and spanned the acute and convalescent phases of COVID-19. The repertoires were released in a freely available public database meant as a resource for research on the immune response to SARS-CoV-2. Samples came from the ongoing ImmuneRACE study (first 160 participants) plus 1,254 subjects from 6 global collaborators. Nearly every sample came with metadata listing a de-identified subject ID, COVID-19 status, age in years and sex. The dataset comprised deeply sampled blood TCRbeta repertoires from subjects exposed to, actively infected with, or recovered from COVID-19. Where available, HLA class I and class II types were obtained from metadata supplied by the sample provider rather than from assay-based typing. The material from the prospective study consisted of cDNA or gDNA derived from T cells, B-cell-depleted T cells, or PBMCs. The paper as a whole reports these results and caveats: The amount of clinical and demographic metadata varied by source and participant and was provided uncurated.

The CDR3 holds 15 amino acids from the cysteine to the phenylalanine. Only the CDR3 DNA stays, 45 bases, in frame from base 1. Based on the germline V gene, the CDR1 and CDR2 sequences are MNHEY and SVGAGI. V gives up 4 bases and J gives up 2 bases, and the segment between their germline ends measures 14 bases. The immunoSEQ Assay, a bias-controlled multiplex PCR, was used to amplify TCRbeta CDR3 regions from genomic DNA. The original pipeline was this. The number of nucleated cells in each sample was estimated from the amplification of reference gene primers within the assay. To quantify the absolute abundance of each unique TCRbeta CDR3 rearrangement, sequence reads were collapsed and filtered. For each sample, productive Simpson clonality was calculated as the square root of Simpson's diversity index over productive rearrangements. TCRdb carries this immuneACCESS record with in-frame sequences only. Its versions omit some clonotypes, under half of them owing to an unresolved V gene in the studies checked, with the rest unexplained. The DNA was the basis for D and trimming; V, J and clone size are from that table. Here the sample has 150,000 to 200,000 clones; 80% to 85% occur a single time. The ten top clones hold approximately 15% of the sample.

Of note for this clone: Its cognate antigen has yet to be identified. Base quality data are lacking; no much larger clone is found one base away.

One collaborating source in Seattle enrolled patients while the patients were actively infected and followed the patients over time throughout the course of disease. Whole blood was collected in K2EDTA tubes by collaborating institutions according to the institutions' own protocols. For TCRbeta analysis, collaborators shipped samples in one of three forms: frozen whole blood, isolated PBMCs, or DNA extracted from either of those sample types. The sample taken for sequencing was peripheral blood. The sequence links TRBV6-5 to TRBJ1-2; TRBD1 could be the D gene, as 6 bases match. This clonotype originated in a woman in her seventies with COVID-19, enrolled during active disease. The DNA reads as follows: TGTGCCAGCAGTTCCCAGGGAGGGGGGAACTATGGCTACACCTTC. The resulting protein is CASSSQGGGNYGYTF.